Many counts were recorded for the clone carrying this TCR beta chain. Time point here: persistent/refractory GD, antithyroid drugs over 5 years with positive TRAb. PBMC RNA served as the TCR library source. This entry is derived from a study of regulatory T cells in long-lasting Graves disease. Arm-PCR of CDR3 regions with iRepertoire HTBI primers generated TCR beta libraries. TCRdb reprocessed the multiplex PCR reads with MiXCR, giving one entry per CDR3 protein. The sample lists around 460,000 distinct CDR3 sequences; 20% to 25% were seen once. The CDR3 consists of 11 residues. Germline CDR1 MNHNS, CDR2 SASEGT. V shed 5 bases and J shed 9 bases, with 10 bases lying between them.

The source is a female donor with Graves disease. The rearrangement uses TRBV6-1 and TRBJ1-1; D is perhaps TRBD1 (6 bases). Sequencing used peripheral blood mononuclear cells (PBMCs), obtained when the disease was refractory, from a patient treated with antithyroid drugs. CDR3 DNA sequence: TGTGCCAGCAGTCCACAGGGTAAAGCTTTCTTT. This codes for CASSPQGKAFF.